A selection of T cell receptor beta chains follows, all from one sample in a study of shared clonotypes between healthy human individuals. Here immunoSEQ multiplex PCR was the method, and the copy in TCRdb shows in-frame clones only, minus some. This sample yields 600,000 or so clones, of which more than 95% are seen a single time; 0.25% to 0.35% belongs to the top ten. The specimen sequenced was naive CD8+ T cells sorted from blood. These receptors were taken from a man aged 30 to 45 in good health. The CDR3 runs from the conserved cysteine through the conserved F or W.

J gene: TRBJ1-2; V gene: TRBV2; CDR3 protein: CASRGGLYGYTF
J gene: TRBJ2-7; V gene: TRBV10-3; CDR3 protein: CAISPGGAYEQYF
J gene: TRBJ2-1; V gene: TRBV2; CDR3 protein: CASTQRDEQFF
J gene: TRBJ2-1; V gene: TRBV27; CDR3 protein: CASSPREVDEQFF
J gene: TRBJ2-3; V gene: TRBV7-9; CDR3 protein: CASSPTSGVTDTQYF
J gene: TRBJ1-2; V gene: TRBV2; CDR3 protein: CASRNRGPNYGYTF
J gene: TRBJ1-1; V gene: TRBV7-8; CDR3 protein: CASSSREGNTEAFF
J gene: TRBJ2-1; V gene: TRBV9; CDR3 protein: CASSERLAGVYEQFF
J gene: TRBJ2-3; V gene: TRBV4-3; CDR3 protein: CASSQEFRGGGNTQYF
J gene: TRBJ1-5; V gene: TRBV2; CDR3 protein: CASRKRAIISQPQHF
J gene: TRBJ2-7; V gene: TRBV10-3; CDR3 protein: CAISAGQLYEQYF
J gene: TRBJ2-5; V gene: TRBV7-9; CDR3 protein: CASSSQGETQYF
J gene: TRBJ2-6; V gene: TRBV5-6; CDR3 protein: CASSLDSIPGANVLTF
J gene: TRBJ2-1; V gene: TRBV9; CDR3 protein: CASSPLAGGAGFNEQFF
J gene: TRBJ1-4; V gene: TRBV13; CDR3 protein: CASSLAPRKREKLFF
J gene: TRBJ2-3; V gene: TRBV5-6; CDR3 protein: CASSGRQGANTQYF
J gene: TRBJ2-7; V gene: TRBV28; CDR3 protein: CASRGQGTYEQYF
J gene: TRBJ2-7; V gene: TRBV4-1; CDR3 protein: CASSQTGNYEQYF
J gene: TRBJ2-7; V gene: TRBV7-2; CDR3 protein: CASSWTGEVSYEQYF
J gene: TRBJ2-1; V gene: TRBV7-9; CDR3 protein: CASSLYRGLYNEQFF
J gene: TRBJ2-5; V gene: TRBV7-7; CDR3 protein: CASSLESSGQETQYF
J gene: TRBJ2-7; V gene: TRBV30; CDR3 protein: CAWSPENIFYEQYF
J gene: TRBJ2-7; V gene: TRBV14; CDR3 protein: CASSQETYEQYF
J gene: TRBJ1-1; V gene: TRBV9; CDR3 protein: CASSVGQTEAFF
J gene: TRBJ2-3; V gene: TRBV5-1; CDR3 protein: CASSLGTSATDTQYF
J gene: TRBJ2-3; V gene: TRBV5-1; CDR3 protein: CASSLLGFSSTDTQYF
J gene: TRBJ2-7; V gene: TRBV14; CDR3 protein: CASSHPGTTYEQYF
J gene: TRBJ2-7; V gene: TRBV21-1; CDR3 protein: CASSKNGAKIMRQYF
J gene: TRBJ2-1; V gene: TRBV9; CDR3 protein: CASSATSGYNEQFF
J gene: TRBJ2-7; V gene: TRBV10-1; CDR3 protein: CASSVGTGYEQYF
J gene: TRBJ2-3; V gene: TRBV28; CDR3 protein: CASSLLSGTSGNTDTQYF
J gene: TRBJ2-3; V gene: TRBV4-2; CDR3 protein: CASSQGTGIPLPHSSTDTQYF